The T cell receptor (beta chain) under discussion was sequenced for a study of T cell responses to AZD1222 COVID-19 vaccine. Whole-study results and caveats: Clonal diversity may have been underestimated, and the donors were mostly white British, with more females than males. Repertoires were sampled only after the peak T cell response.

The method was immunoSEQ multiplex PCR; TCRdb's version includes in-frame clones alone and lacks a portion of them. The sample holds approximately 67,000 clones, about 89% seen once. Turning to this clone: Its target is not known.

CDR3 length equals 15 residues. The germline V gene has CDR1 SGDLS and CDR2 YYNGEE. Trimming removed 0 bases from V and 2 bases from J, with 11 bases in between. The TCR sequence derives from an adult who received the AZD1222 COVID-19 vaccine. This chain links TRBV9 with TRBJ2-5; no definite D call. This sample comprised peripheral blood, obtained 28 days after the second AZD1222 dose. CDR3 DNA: TGTGCCAGCAGCGTAGGTATTACAGATCAAGAGACCCAGTACTTC. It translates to CASSVGITDQETQYF.